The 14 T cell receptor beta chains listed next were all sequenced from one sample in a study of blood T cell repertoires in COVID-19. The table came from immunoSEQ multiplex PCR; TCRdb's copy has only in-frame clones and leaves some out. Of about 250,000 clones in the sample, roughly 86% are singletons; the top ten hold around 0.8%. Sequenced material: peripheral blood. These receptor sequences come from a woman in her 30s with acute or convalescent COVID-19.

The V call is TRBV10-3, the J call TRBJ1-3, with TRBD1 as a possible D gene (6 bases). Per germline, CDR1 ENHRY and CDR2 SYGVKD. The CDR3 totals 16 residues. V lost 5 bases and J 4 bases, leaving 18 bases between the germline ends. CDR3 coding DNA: TGTGCCATCAGTAAATTTGATGAGGGGGACGGAAACACCATATATTTT. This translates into CAISKFDEGDGNTIYF.

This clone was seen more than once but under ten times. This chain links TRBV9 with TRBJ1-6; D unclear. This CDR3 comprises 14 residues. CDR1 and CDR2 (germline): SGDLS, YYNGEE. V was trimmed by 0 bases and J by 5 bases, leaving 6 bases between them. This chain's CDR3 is CASSVAVDNSPLHF. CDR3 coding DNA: TGTGCCAGCAGCGTAGCGGTCGATAATTCACCCCTCCACTTT.

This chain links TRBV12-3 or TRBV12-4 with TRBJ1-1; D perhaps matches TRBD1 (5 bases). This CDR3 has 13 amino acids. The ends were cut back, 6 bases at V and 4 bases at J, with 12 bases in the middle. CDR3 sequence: CASSPPGGTEAFF. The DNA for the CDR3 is TGTGCCAGCAGCCCCCCGGGGGGCACTGAAGCTTTCTTT.

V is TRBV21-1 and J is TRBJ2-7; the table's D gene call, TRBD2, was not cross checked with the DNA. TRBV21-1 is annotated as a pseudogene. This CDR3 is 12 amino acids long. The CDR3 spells CAGEGGPYEQYF. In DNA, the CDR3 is TGTGCCGGTGAGGGGGGGCCCTACGAGCAGTACTTC.

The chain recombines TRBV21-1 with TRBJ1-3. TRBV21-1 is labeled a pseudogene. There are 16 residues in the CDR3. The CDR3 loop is CASSKGQSGKGNTIYF. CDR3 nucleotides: TGTGCCAGCAGCAAAGGTCAGAGCGGGAAGGGAAACACCATATATTTT.

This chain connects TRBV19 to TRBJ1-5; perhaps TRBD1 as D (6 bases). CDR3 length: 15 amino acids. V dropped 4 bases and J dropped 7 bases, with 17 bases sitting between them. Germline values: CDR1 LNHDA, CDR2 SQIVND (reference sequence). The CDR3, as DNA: TGTGCCAGTAGTACTCAAACAGGGTTGGAACAGCCCCAGCATTTT. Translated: CASSTQTGLEQPQHF.

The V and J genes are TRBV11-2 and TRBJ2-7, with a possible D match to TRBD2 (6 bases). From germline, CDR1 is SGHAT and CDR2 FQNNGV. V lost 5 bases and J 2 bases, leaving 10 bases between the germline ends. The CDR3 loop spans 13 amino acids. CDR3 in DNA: TGTGCCAGCAGCCTTAGCGGCCCCTACGAGCAGTACTTC. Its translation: CASSLSGPYEQYF.

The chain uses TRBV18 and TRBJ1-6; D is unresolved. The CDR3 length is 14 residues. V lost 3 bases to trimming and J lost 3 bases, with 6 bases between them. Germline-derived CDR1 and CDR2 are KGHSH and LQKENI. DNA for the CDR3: TGTGCCAGCTCACCCAGTGACTATAATTCACCCCTCCACTTT. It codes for CASSPSDYNSPLHF.

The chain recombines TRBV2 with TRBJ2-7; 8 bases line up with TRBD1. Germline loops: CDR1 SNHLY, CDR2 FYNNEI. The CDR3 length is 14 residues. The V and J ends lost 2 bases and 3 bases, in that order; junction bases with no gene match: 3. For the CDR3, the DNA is TGTGCCAGCAGTGAAATACAGGGGGTCTACGAGCAGTACTTC. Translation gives CASSEIQGVYEQYF.

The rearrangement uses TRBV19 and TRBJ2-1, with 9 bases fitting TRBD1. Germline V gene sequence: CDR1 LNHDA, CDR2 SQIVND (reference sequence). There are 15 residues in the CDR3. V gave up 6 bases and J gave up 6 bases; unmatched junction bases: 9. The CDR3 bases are TGTGCCAGTAGAAAACAGGGGGCCTGGTCCAATGAGCAGTTCTTC. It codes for CASRKQGAWSNEQFF.

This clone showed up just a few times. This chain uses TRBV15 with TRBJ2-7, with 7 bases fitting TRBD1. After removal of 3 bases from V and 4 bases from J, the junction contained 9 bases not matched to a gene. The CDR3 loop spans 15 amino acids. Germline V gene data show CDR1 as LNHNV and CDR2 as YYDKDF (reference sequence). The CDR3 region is CATSSPRTGSYEQYF. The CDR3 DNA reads TGTGCCACCAGCAGTCCGAGGACAGGATCATACGAGCAGTACTTC. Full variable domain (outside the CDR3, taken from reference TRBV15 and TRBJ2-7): DAMVIQNPRYQVTQFGKPVTLSCSQTLNHNVMYWYQQKSSQAPKLLFHYYDKDFNNEADTPDNFQSRRPNTSFCFLDIRSPGLGDTAMYLCATSSPRTGSYEQYFGPGTRLTVT.

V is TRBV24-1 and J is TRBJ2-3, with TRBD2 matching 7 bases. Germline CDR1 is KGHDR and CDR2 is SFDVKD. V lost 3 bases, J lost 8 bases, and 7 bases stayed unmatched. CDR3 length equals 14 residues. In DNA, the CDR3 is TGTGCCACCAGTGATACGAATGGGGGGGGTACGCAGTATTTT. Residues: CATSDTNGGGTQYF.

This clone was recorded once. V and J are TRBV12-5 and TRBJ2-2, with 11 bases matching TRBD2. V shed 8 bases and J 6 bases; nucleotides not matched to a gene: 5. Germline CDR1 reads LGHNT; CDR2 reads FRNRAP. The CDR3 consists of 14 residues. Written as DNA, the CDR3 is TGTGCTAGTCTCGGGACTAGCGGTCCCGGGGAGCTGTTTTTT. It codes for CASLGTSGPGELFF.

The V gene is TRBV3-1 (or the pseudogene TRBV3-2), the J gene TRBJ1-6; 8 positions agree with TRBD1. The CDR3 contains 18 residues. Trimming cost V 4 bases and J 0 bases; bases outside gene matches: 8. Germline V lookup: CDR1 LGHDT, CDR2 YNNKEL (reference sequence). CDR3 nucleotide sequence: TGTGCCAGCAGCCGCCTGTGGACAGGGAGCTCCTATAATTCACCCCTCCACTTT. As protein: CASSRLWTGSSYNSPLHF.